These 31 T cell receptor beta chains came from one sample sequenced in a study of blood T cell repertoires in COVID-19. Produced via immunoSEQ multiplex PCR; TCRdb's table is partial and in-frame only. The repertoire has nearly 95,000 clones, roughly 86% of them found once; the top ten carry 7% to 9%. Sequences were obtained from peripheral blood. Source of these receptors: a human donor with acute or convalescent COVID-19. The donor label of this sample is uncertain.

J is TRBJ2-5 and V is TRBV7-3, with 8 nucleotides matching TRBD1. The CDR3 is made up of 14 amino acids. Per the germline V gene, CDR1 is SGHTA and CDR2 is FQGTGA. The ends lost 5 bases at V and 5 bases at J; junction bases unmatched: 7. CDR3 region: CASSRQGALETQYF. CDR3 DNA sequence: TGTGCCAGCAGCAGGCAGGGGGCTCTTGAGACCCAGTACTTC.

The V gene is TRBV7-6, the J gene TRBJ1-1; no definite D call. The germline V and J ends were trimmed by 3 bases and 5 bases, with 13 bases remaining between them. The length of the CDR3 is 14 residues. Germline-derived CDR1 and CDR2 are SGHVS and FNYEAQ. CDR3 loop: CASSLIGGETEAFF. The CDR3 DNA reads as TGTGCCAGCAGCTTGATCGGCGGGGAGACTGAAGCTTTCTTT.

The rearrangement joins TRBV6-4 to TRBJ2-3; 7 nucleotides agree with TRBD1. Trimming cost V 8 bases and J 2 bases; bases outside gene matches: 13. The CDR3 covers 16 residues. CDR1 is MRHNA and CDR2 is SNTAGT in the germline V gene. The CDR3 spells CASGKGPGQNTDTQYF. The CDR3, as DNA: TGTGCCAGCGGAAAGGGCCCGGGACAGAACACAGATACGCAGTATTTT.

This clone has more than one count but fewer than ten. The gene calls are TRBV19 and TRBJ2-5; 8 bases map to TRBD1. The CDR3 contains 16 residues. Trimming took 1 base from V and 5 from J; bases not matched to a gene: 9. Germline CDR1 reads LNHDA; CDR2 reads SQIVND (reference sequence). DNA of the CDR3: TGTGCCAGTAGTATAGGCAGGGGGCGATCCGAGGAGACCCAGTACTTC. Its translation: CASSIGRGRSEETQYF. The entire variable domain, with the rest obtained from reference TRBV19 and TRBJ2-5, is as follows: DGGITQSPKYLFRKEGQNVTLSCEQNLNHDAMYWYRQDPGQGLRLIYYSQIVNDFQKGDIAEGYSVSREKKESFPLTVTSAQKNPTAFYLCASSIGRGRSEETQYFGPGTRLLVL.

In DNA, the CDR3 is TGTGCCAGCAGTTACCAGGGACACCGCTCCTACGAGCAGTACTTC. The encoded protein is CASSYQGHRSYEQYF. V is TRBV6-5 and J is TRBJ2-7; D may be TRBD1 (6 bases). The CDR3 totals 15 residues. The V and J ends lost 2 bases and 0 bases respectively, with 11 bases between them. CDR1 is MNHEY and CDR2 is SVGAGI in the germline V gene.

About this clone: Mismatch with germline at one junction end may stem from a read error. This sequence joins TRBV18 and TRBJ1-1, with TRBD1 matching over 8 bases. Per germline, CDR1 KGHSH and CDR2 LQKENI. CDR3 size: 19 residues. The CDR3 here is CASPPVILGTGGVNTEAFF. The CDR3 coding sequence is TGTGCCAGCCCACCTGTCATACTCGGGACAGGAGGAGTAAACACTGAAGCTTTCTTT.

The rearrangement links TRBV30 to TRBJ2-7, with a possible D match to TRBD1 (6 bases). The CDR3 runs 15 residues. Germline lookup yields CDR1 GTSNPN and CDR2 SVGIG (reference sequence). V lost 3 bases, J lost 0 bases, and 15 bases lay in between. Here the CDR3 reads CAWRQRGGSSYEQYF. The DNA of the CDR3 is TGTGCCTGGAGACAGAGAGGGGGAAGCTCCTACGAGCAGTACTTC.

The rearrangement links TRBV6-5 to TRBJ2-7, with 8 bases aligning to TRBD2. From germline, CDR1 is MNHEY and CDR2 SVGAGI. After removal of 6 bases from V and 4 bases from J, the junction contained 8 bases not matched to a gene. This CDR3 comprises 14 residues. CDR3 residues: CASSLSGDLYEQYF. The CDR3, as DNA: TGTGCCAGCAGCCTTAGCGGGGACTTGTACGAGCAGTACTTC.

DNA of the CDR3: TGTGCCAGCAGCCGGTCAGGCAGCCGGACCGGGGAGCTGTTTTTT. Translation: CASSRSGSRTGELFF. The chain is built from TRBV3-1 (or the pseudogene TRBV3-2) and TRBJ2-2; D is undetermined. V was pared by 4 bases and J by 5 bases, with 14 bases between. In germline, CDR1 is LGHDT, CDR2 YNNKEL (reference sequence). The length of the CDR3 is 15 residues.

This chain joins TRBV5-6 and TRBJ2-7, with TRBD1 matching 8 bases. This CDR3 is built from 15 residues. Germline V gene lookup returns CDR1 SGHDT and CDR2 YYEEEE. V trimming: 3 bases; J trimming: 2 bases; junction bases outside the gene matches: 7. CDR3 sequence: CASSSWTGRTYEQYF. The CDR3 coding sequence is TGTGCCAGCAGCTCATGGACAGGGAGGACCTACGAGCAGTACTTC.

The rearrangement links TRBV12-5 to TRBJ1-1; D perhaps matches TRBD1 (5 bases). Trimming left V 6 bases short and J 2 bases short, with 16 bases between. There are 15 residues in the CDR3. Germline-derived CDR1 and CDR2 are LGHNT and FRNRAP. CDR3 sequence: CASGLTLGANTEAFF. CDR3 sequence (DNA): TGTGCTAGTGGCCTAACGTTAGGGGCAAACACTGAAGCTTTCTTT.

This clone was found a few times. J is TRBJ1-6 and V is TRBV11-2; possibly TRBD1 for D (6 bases). Trimming took 1 base from V and 5 from J, leaving 18 bases between them. The germline CDR1 and CDR2 sequences are SGHAT and FQNNGV. CDR3 length: 18 residues. The CDR3, as DNA: TGTGCCAGCAGCTTAGTAATCCCACAGGGCGCTGATAATTCACCCCTCCACTTT. It is translated as CASSLVIPQGADNSPLHF.

The genes are TRBV9 and TRBJ1-3; TRBD1 matches at 7 bases. This CDR3 spans 15 amino acids. Looked up from germline, CDR1 is SGDLS and CDR2 is YYNGEE. V dropped 0 bases and J dropped 4; count of bases not matched to a gene: 4. The CDR3 bases are TGTGCCAGCAGCGTAGCTCAGGGGGTAGGAAACACCATATATTTT. The encoded protein is CASSVAQGVGNTIYF.

V gene TRBV7-9 combines with J gene TRBJ1-1; D is ambiguous. The CDR3 contains 12 residues. Germline CDR1 SEHNR, CDR2 FQNEAQ (reference sequence). V shed 5 bases and J shed 0 bases, with 4 bases lying between them. The CDR3 sequence is CASSPVNTEAFF. Written as DNA, the CDR3 is TGTGCCAGCAGCCCAGTGAACACTGAAGCTTTCTTT.

The genes are TRBV7-2 and TRBJ2-5, with a possible D match to TRBD1 (6 bases). Germline-derived CDR1 and CDR2 are SGHTA and FQGNSA. The CDR3 consists of 14 residues. V was clipped by 1 base and J by 5 bases, with 11 bases between them. Here the CDR3 DNA reads TGTGCCAGCAGCTTAGGGCAGGGGTGGGAGACCCAGTACTTC. Translation: CASSLGQGWETQYF. The entire variable domain, with the rest obtained from reference TRBV7-2 and TRBJ2-5, is as follows: GAGVSQSPSNKVTEKGKDVELRCDPISGHTALYWYRQSLGQGLEFLIYFQGNSAPDKSGLPSDRFSAERTGGSVSTLTIQRTQQEDSAVYLCASSLGQGWETQYFGPGTRLLVL.

The chain joins TRBV11-3 to TRBJ2-2; 8 positions match TRBD1. The CDR3 has 15 amino acids. Germline CDR1 SGHNT, CDR2 YENEEA. After removal of 1 base from V and 4 bases from J, the junction contained 2 bases not matched to a gene. The DNA for the CDR3 is TGTGCCAGCAGCTTAGGGACAGGGCGCACCGGGGAGCTGTTTTTT. It specifies CASSLGTGRTGELFF.

A single count supports this clone. The chain is built from TRBV5-4 and TRBJ2-5, with 16 bases identical to TRBD2. The CDR3 runs 19 residues. Germline V lookup: CDR1 SGHNT, CDR2 YYREEE (reference sequence). Germline trimming cut 4 bases from V and 6 bases from J; bases unmatched to any gene: 15. The CDR3 spells CASSHYPGLAGGPLQTQYF. The DNA for the CDR3 is TGTGCCAGCAGCCATTATCCGGGACTAGCGGGGGGGCCGTTGCAGACCCAGTACTTC.

This chain uses TRBV11-2 with TRBJ1-6; D is possibly TRBD1 (6 bases). V was trimmed by 0 bases and J by 4 bases, leaving 10 bases between them. There are 16 residues in the CDR3. Germline V CDR1 and CDR2: SGHAT, FQNNGV. The CDR3 loop is CASSLDGTPYNSPLHF. For the CDR3, the DNA is TGTGCCAGCAGCTTAGATGGGACACCTTATAATTCACCCCTCCACTTT.

This rearrangement joins TRBV6-5 to TRBJ1-1, with D possibly TRBD1 on 5 matching bases. The CDR3 covers 14 residues. Trimming pared 8 bases from V and 3 bases from J, leaving 16 bases between. Germline CDR1 reads MNHEY; CDR2 reads SVGAGI. CDR3 loop: CASSIDSRYTEAFF. DNA of the CDR3: TGTGCCAGCTCAATCGACAGCCGGTACACTGAAGCTTTCTTT.

This clone has only a few counts. The chain links TRBV4-1 to TRBJ1-5; D may be TRBD1 (6 bases). Germline loops: CDR1 MGHRA, CDR2 YSYEKL. This CDR3 contains 17 residues. V lost 0 bases, J lost 4 bases, and 16 bases lay in between. CDR3 coding DNA: TGCGCCAGCAGCCAAGAAGGGGGACGTTCCCTGAATCAGCCCCAGCATTTT. Residues: CASSQEGGRSLNQPQHF.

V and J are TRBV7-2 and TRBJ1-3; tentative D call: TRBD1 (6 bases). V shed 2 bases and J shed 1 base, with 12 bases lying between them. CDR3 size: 16 residues. Germline V CDR1 and CDR2: SGHTA, FQGNSA. CDR3: CASSLSDSVSGNTIYF. CDR3 DNA: TGTGCCAGCAGCTTATCGGACAGTGTTTCTGGAAACACCATATATTTT.

The V call is TRBV13, the J call TRBJ1-2; 7 bases align to TRBD1. This CDR3 is built from 15 residues. V lost 5 bases to trimming and J lost 4 bases; unmatched junction nucleotides: 10. Per germline, CDR1 PRHDT and CDR2 FYEKMQ (reference sequence). The CDR3 loop reads CASSTQDRPIYGYTF. The CDR3 DNA reads TGTGCCAGCAGCACACAGGACAGGCCGATCTATGGCTACACCTTC.

In this sample, this clone turned up once. The chain employs TRBV5-1 and TRBJ1-2; the match to TRBD1 covers 8 bases. The trim removed 3 bases at V and 6 bases at J, leaving 13 bases unmatched. The CDR3 contains 16 residues. Germline V CDR1 and CDR2: SGHRS, YFSETQ. The CDR3: CASSSYATGESDGYTF. The DNA of the CDR3 is TGCGCCAGCAGCTCCTACGCGACAGGGGAGAGTGATGGCTACACCTTC.

The gene calls are TRBV18 and TRBJ1-2, with D tentatively TRBD1 (5 bases). The CDR3 runs 16 residues. Trimming cost V 6 bases and J 5 bases, with 22 bases left between them. Germline V lookup: CDR1 KGHSH, CDR2 LQKENI. This chain's CDR3 is CASSNYRGGASYGYTF. As DNA, the CDR3 is TGTGCCAGCTCTAATTATCGGGGAGGGGCCTCTTATGGCTACACCTTC.

The gene calls are TRBV19 and TRBJ2-1; D possibly corresponds to TRBD1 (6 bases). There are 15 residues in the CDR3. V lost 6 bases to trimming and J lost 4 bases, with 16 bases between them. CDR1 and CDR2 from the germline V gene are LNHDA and SQIVND (reference sequence). DNA for the CDR3: TGTGCCAGTAGCCGAGCCTTGACAGGATACAATGAGCAGTTCTTC. Amino acid sequence: CASSRALTGYNEQFF.

This clone was picked up one time. The chain links TRBV7-2 to TRBJ2-1; a weak D match, TRBD2 (6 bases). Between the trimmed V and J ends, which lost 2 bases and 7 bases, there was a span of 15 bases. CDR3 length: 15 residues. The germline V gene has CDR1 SGHTA and CDR2 FQGNSA. For the CDR3, the DNA is TGTGCCAGCAGCTTAACTGGGACTCCTGGGAATGAGCAGTTCTTC. Translation: CASSLTGTPGNEQFF.

The J gene is TRBJ2-7, the V gene TRBV10-1; TRBD2 matches at 9 bases. The CDR3 covers 16 residues. V lost 3 bases, J lost 5 bases, and 11 bases stayed unmatched. The germline gives CDR1 WNHNN, CDR2 SYGVQD (reference sequence). CDR3 in amino acids: CASSDLAGTSIDEQYF. CDR3 bases: TGCGCCAGCAGTGATTTGGCCGGGACTAGCATCGACGAGCAGTACTTC.

This chain joins TRBV19 and TRBJ1-2; D is possibly TRBD1 (6 bases). V was cut by 4 bases and J by 2 bases, with 8 bases left in between. The CDR3 loop spans 13 amino acids. Germline V CDR1 and CDR2: LNHDA, SQIVND (reference sequence). In DNA form, the CDR3 reads TGTGCCAGTAGTAGGACAGAGAACTATGGCTACACCTTC. Translating gives CASSRTENYGYTF.

V and J are TRBV2 and TRBJ1-5, with TRBD1 matching over 7 bases. V gave up 7 bases and J gave up 7 bases; unmatched junction bases: 13. This CDR3 comprises 15 residues. Germline-derived CDR1 and CDR2 are SNHLY and FYNNEI. The CDR3 is CASTGTGARGQPQHF. In DNA, the CDR3 is TGTGCCAGCACCGGAACAGGGGCGCGGGGACAGCCCCAGCATTTT.

The V gene is TRBV2, the J gene TRBJ2-6, with D perhaps TRBD2 (6 bases). The CDR3 is 15 residues long. The germline V and J ends were trimmed by 4 bases and 4 bases, with 11 bases remaining between them. Germline V lookup: CDR1 SNHLY, CDR2 FYNNEI. The CDR3 DNA reads as TGTGCCAGCAGTGTAGGAGGGTCGGGGGCCAACGTCCTGACTTTC. The encoded protein is CASSVGGSGANVLTF. Complete variable domain (other parts from reference TRBV2 and TRBJ2-6): EPEVTQTPSHQVTQMGQEVILRCVPISNHLYFYWYRQILGQKVEFLVSFYNNEISEKSEIFDDQFSVERPDGSNFTLKIRSTKLEDSAMYFCASSVGGSGANVLTFGAGSRLTVL.

V is TRBV24-1 and J is TRBJ1-1, with a tentative D call TRBD1 (5 bases). The germline V gene encodes CDR1 KGHDR and CDR2 SFDVKD. V lost 3 bases, J lost 5 bases, and 12 bases lay in between. This CDR3 region has 14 residues. The CDR3 coding sequence is TGTGCCACCAGTGATCGGAGCGGGGGGACTGAAGCTTTCTTT. It translates to CATSDRSGGTEAFF.